This T cell receptor (beta chain) was sequenced for a study of T cell responses to AZD1222 COVID-19 vaccine (dated by TCRdb to about 2021). Study-level background: AZD1222 recipients with second doses at about 4 weeks or about 12 weeks were pooled, because spike-specific TCR depth and breadth did not differ between schedules. TCR sequencing was performed for about 250 trial participants, of whom around 200 were given two doses of AZD1222 and approximately 26 were given two doses of MenACWY control vaccine. Enrollment into the trials was organized by age into subgroups of 18-55, 56-69 and 70-plus years, and those subgroups contained roughly 150, 30 and 60 TCR-sequenced participants, respectively. Study-wide findings and limitations: After two AZD1222 doses, spike-specific TCR breadth and depth were significantly higher than at day 0 and than in MenACWY recipients. The 56-69-year group was small, and its depth increase did not reach significance, likely because of low power. No day 14 peak-response samples were available, so repertoires were characterized only after the peak T cell response. Conclusions about previously exposed vaccinees were limited because only a handful of AZD1222 recipients were SARS-CoV-2 seropositive at baseline. Epitopes outside the regions mutated in the B.1.351 and B.1.1.7 variants were reportedly recognized by nearly half of the unique spike-specific TCRs. Most participants were white British and females outnumbered males, and the authors suggested that clonal diversity may have been underestimated. The whole spike protein was spanned by vaccine-associated CD4 TCRs, and dominant responses were seen in regions 160-218 and 743-854.

V is trimmed back by 1 base and J by 4 bases, and the junction contains 4 bases that no gene match accounts for. Including cysteine and phenylalanine, the CDR3 has 16 amino acids. Only CDR3 DNA remains: 48 bases, in frame from the first base. From a lookup of the germline V gene (reference sequence), CDR1 and CDR2 are LNHDA and SQIVND. As to this clone: It lacks a known antigen. No much larger clone exists at a distance of one base, and base qualities are not known.

The sample's time point, from its label and the paper: baseline before first vaccination. Vaccinee samples were obtained from the UK trials COV001 and COV002, which included a single-blind randomized controlled phase 2/3 trial of AZD1222 (ChAdOx1 nCoV-19) in healthy adults. For TCRbeta chain sequencing, PBMC samples were collected from trial participants at day 0 and at day 28 after the second dose. The CDR3 regions of human TCRbeta chains were analyzed by immunosequencing. In the authors' own workflow: TCRs in the repertoires were compared against a reference library of SARS-CoV-2-specific TCRs that had been generated with the MIRA antigen-specificity platform. Breadth meant the fraction of unique TCRs that were SARS-CoV-2-associated, whereas depth meant the fraction of total T cells that were SARS-CoV-2-associated. Each spike-specific TCR was assigned to its reactive spike region and to a CD4 or CD8 class using the MIRA data. Log10-transformed breadth and depth values were compared by one-way ANOVA with Sidak's multiple comparisons tests. TCRdb's version of the immuneACCESS table is confined to in-frame rearrangements and falls short of the full clone set. An unresolved V gene accounts for under half of the shortfall where checked; the remainder is of unknown origin. The D gene and trimming were derived from the DNA, and the V and J assignments and clone size from that table. For this sample the table gives tens of thousands of clones, of which 90% were detected only once. The top ten constitute 2.5% to 3.5% of the sample.

The specimen was peripheral blood, collected on day 0 of AZD1222 vaccination. This TCR derives from an adult in good health. Here the chain combines TRBV19 and TRBJ2-1; 10 central nucleotides agree with TRBD2. The bases read TGTGCCAGTAGTATAGCCAGTAGCGGGGGGTACAATGAGCAGTTCTTC. This encodes CASSIASSGGYNEQFF.